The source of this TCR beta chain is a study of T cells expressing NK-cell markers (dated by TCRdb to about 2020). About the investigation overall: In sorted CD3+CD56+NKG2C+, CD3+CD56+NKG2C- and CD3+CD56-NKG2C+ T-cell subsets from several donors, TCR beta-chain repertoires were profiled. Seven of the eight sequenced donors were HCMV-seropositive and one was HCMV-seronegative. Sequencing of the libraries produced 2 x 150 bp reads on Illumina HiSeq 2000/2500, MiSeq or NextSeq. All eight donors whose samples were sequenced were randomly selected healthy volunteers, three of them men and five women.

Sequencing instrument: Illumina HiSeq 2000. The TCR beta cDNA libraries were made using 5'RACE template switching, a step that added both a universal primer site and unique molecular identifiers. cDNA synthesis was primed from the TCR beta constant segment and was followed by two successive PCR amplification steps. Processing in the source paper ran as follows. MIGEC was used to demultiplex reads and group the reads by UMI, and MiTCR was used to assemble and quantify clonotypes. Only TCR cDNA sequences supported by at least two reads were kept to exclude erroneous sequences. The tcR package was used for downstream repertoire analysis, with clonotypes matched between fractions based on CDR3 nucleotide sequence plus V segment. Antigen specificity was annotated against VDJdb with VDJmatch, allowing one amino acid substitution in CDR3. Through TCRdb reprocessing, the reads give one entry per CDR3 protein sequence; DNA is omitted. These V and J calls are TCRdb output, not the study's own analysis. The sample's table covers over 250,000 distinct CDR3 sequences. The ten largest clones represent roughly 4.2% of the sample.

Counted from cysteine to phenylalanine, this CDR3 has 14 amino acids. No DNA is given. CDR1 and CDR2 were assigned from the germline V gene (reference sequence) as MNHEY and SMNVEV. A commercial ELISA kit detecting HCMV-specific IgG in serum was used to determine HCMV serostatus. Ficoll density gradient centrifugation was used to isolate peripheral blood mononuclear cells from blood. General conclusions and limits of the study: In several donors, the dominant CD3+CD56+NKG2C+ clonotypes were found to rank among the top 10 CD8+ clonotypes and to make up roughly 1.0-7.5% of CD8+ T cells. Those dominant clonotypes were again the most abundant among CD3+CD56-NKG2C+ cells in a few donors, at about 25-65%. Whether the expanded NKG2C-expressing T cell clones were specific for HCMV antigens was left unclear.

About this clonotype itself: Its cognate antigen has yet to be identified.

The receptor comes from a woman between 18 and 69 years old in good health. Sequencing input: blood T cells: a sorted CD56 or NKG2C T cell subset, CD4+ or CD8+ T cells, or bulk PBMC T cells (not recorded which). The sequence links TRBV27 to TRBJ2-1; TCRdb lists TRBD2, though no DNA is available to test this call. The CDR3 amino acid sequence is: CASSLREGRYEQFF.